This TCR beta chain was captured by sequencing in a study of Graves' ophthalmopathy and Graves' hyperthyroidism. Study as a whole: Peripheral blood was gathered at the point of initial diagnosis, before any treatment started. Study-wide points: Forecasting of ophthalmopathy progression by the model achieved about 69% sensitivity and less than 80% specificity.

The V gene's germline CDR1 is MDHEN and CDR2 SYDVKM. Germline trimming cut 6 bases from V and 5 bases from J; bases unmatched to any gene: 9. This CDR3 is 15 amino acids long. Using RNA transcripts, the TCR beta CDR3 regions were amplified. Investigators did first-round RT-PCR with HTBI primers, then second-round multiplex PCR. TCRdb re-called the multiplex PCR reads with MiXCR, one entry per CDR3 protein. The table lists nearly 400,000 distinct CDR3 sequences, 15% to 20% of them singletons. This clonotype was detected many times. Its antigen is unknown. Sequenced material: peripheral blood. This receptor was identified in a woman under 30 with Graves' ophthalmopathy. This chain connects TRBV28 to TRBJ1-5; 8 nucleotides agree with TRBD1. Written as DNA, the CDR3 is TGTGCCAGCAGCTGGTTGGACAGGGACGATCAGCCCCAGCATTTT. Translating it yields CASSWLDRDDQPQHF. The variable domain in full, completed from reference TRBV28 and TRBJ1-5, reads DVKVTQSSRYLVKRTGEKVFLECVQDMDHENMFWYRQDPGLGLRLIYFSYDVKMKEKGDIPEGYSVSREKKERFSLILESASTNQTSMYLCASSWLDRDDQPQHFGDGTRLSIL.